The next 25 T cell receptor beta chains were all read from a single sample in a study of metastatic and nonmetastatic thyroid tumors. Thyroid surgery was performed in patients who had received no treatment beforehand. TCRdb re-called the PCR reads with MiXCR. Among about 19,000 clones, about 25% were seen once, and the ten largest hold 2.5% to 3.5%. Sequencing used blood. These TCRs come from a male donor with papillary thyroid cancer or a benign thyroid nodule (not recorded which). Some clones in this sample may be carry-over from other donors' samples.

This clone is medium-sized within its sample. The chain uses TRBV12-3 or TRBV12-4 and TRBJ2-7, with 10 bases fitting TRBD2. The CDR3 totals 13 residues. J gave up 7 bases and V 5 bases, and 5 bases lay outside the gene matches. The DNA for the CDR3 is TGTGCCAGCAGTGGGACTAGCGCCAAGGAGCAGTACTTC. Translation gives CASSGTSAKEQYF.

This clone is deemed medium-sized (0.01 to 0.1%). The genes are TRBV12-3 or TRBV12-4 and TRBJ2-3; tentatively, D is TRBD2 (6 bases). This CDR3 is 16 amino acids long. V was shortened by 5 bases and J by 0 bases, with 15 bases between the two germline ends. This chain's CDR3 is CASSPSGLLSTDTQYF. CDR3 bases: TGTGCCAGCAGTCCGTCGGGACTTCTAAGCACAGATACGCAGTATTTT.

This clone was seen more than once but under ten times. The V and J genes are TRBV6-1 and TRBJ2-2, with D possibly TRBD2 on 6 matching bases. The V gene's germline CDR1 is MNHNS and CDR2 SASEGT. The length of the CDR3 is 14 residues. Deletions cut 6 bases from V and 9 bases from J, with 17 bases between. The CDR3 here is CASSLVGGVRELFF. The CDR3 DNA reads TGTGCCAGCAGCTTGGTTGGCGGGGTTCGGGAGCTGTTTTTT.

The rearrangement links TRBV12-3 or TRBV12-4 to TRBJ2-2; 8 bases fit TRBD1. The V gene end was trimmed by 5 bases and the J gene end by 4 bases; junction bases not matched to a gene: 6. The CDR3 totals 15 residues. The CDR3 reads CASSPRQGSTGELFF. The CDR3 DNA reads as TGTGCCAGCAGTCCGCGACAGGGGAGCACCGGGGAGCTGTTTTTT.

This clone has more than one count but fewer than ten. The chain combines TRBV19 with TRBJ1-1, with unresolved D. This CDR3 is 13 amino acids long. Trimming removed 2 bases from V and 1 base from J, with 5 bases in between. CDR1 is LNHDA, CDR2 SQIVND, per germline (reference sequence). The CDR3: CASSINANTEAFF. Here the CDR3 DNA reads TGTGCCAGTAGTATAAATGCGAACACTGAAGCTTTCTTT.

V gene TRBV6-6 combines with J gene TRBJ2-5; D possibly corresponds to TRBD1 (5 bases). The CDR3 runs 15 residues. V was clipped by 2 bases and J by 5 bases, with 15 bases between them. Germline CDR1 and CDR2: MNHNY and SVGAGI (reference sequence). The CDR3 nucleotides are TGTGCCAGCAGTTACGGTCAGGGTGATTGGGAGACCCAGTACTTC. It is translated as CASSYGQGDWETQYF.

This chain links TRBV6-1 with TRBJ1-2; possible D gene TRBD1, 5 bases. This CDR3 contains 12 residues. The V end lost 10 bases, the J end lost 2 bases, and 11 bases lay between the germline ends. The germline gives CDR1 MNHNS, CDR2 SASEGT. This chain's CDR3 is CAKVRDNYGYTF. CDR3 sequence (DNA): TGTGCCAAAGTAAGGGACAACTATGGCTACACCTTC.

This clone was found many times. The chain recombines TRBV9 with TRBJ2-7, with TRBD1 matching over 11 bases. With 3 bases clipped from V and 0 bases from J, the junction kept 5 bases outside the gene matches. Germline V gene lookup returns CDR1 SGDLS and CDR2 YYNGEE. This CDR3 is 16 amino acids long. The CDR3 sequence is CASSARDRGASYEQYF. For the CDR3, the DNA is TGTGCCAGCAGCGCCAGGGACAGGGGGGCCTCCTACGAGCAGTACTTC.

The chain couples TRBV11-2 to TRBJ2-7; weak D call: TRBD1 (6 bases). This CDR3 has 16 residues. From germline, CDR1 is SGHAT and CDR2 FQNNGV. With 2 bases removed from V and 2 bases from J, the gap between germline ends came to 16 bases. The chain's CDR3 is CASSLPLAPGAYEQYF. CDR3 bases: TGTGCCAGCAGCTTACCCCTCGCACCAGGGGCCTACGAGCAGTACTTC.

This clone was recorded a few times. This chain links TRBV19 with TRBJ1-5, with 11 bases aligning to TRBD1. V dropped 6 bases and J dropped 6; count of bases not matched to a gene: 7. Looked up from germline, CDR1 is LNHDA and CDR2 is SQIVND (reference sequence). This CDR3 is built from 15 residues. Here the CDR3 DNA reads TGTGCCAGTAGGAGGACAGGGGGCGGGGGTCAGCCCCAGCATTTT. It is translated as CASRRTGGGGQPQHF. Filled out from reference TRBV19 and TRBJ1-5, the complete variable domain reads DGGITQSPKYLFRKEGQNVTLSCEQNLNHDAMYWYRQDPGQGLRLIYYSQIVNDFQKGDIAEGYSVSREKKESFPLTVTSAQKNPTAFYLCASRRTGGGGQPQHFGDGTRLSIL.

This clone is classed as medium-sized. The V and J genes are TRBV28 and TRBJ2-1; D gene unclear. Germline V gene sequence: CDR1 MDHEN, CDR2 SYDVKM. With 2 bases removed from V and 10 bases from J, the gap between germline ends came to 9 bases. The CDR3 has 12 amino acids. The CDR3 DNA sequence: TGTGCCAGCAGTTTACTCCGTAGGGAGCAGTTCTTC. It encodes CASSLLRREQFF.

This clone has more than one count but fewer than ten. The chain couples TRBV19 to TRBJ2-4; 7 nucleotides align to TRBD1. From germline, CDR1 is LNHDA and CDR2 SQIVND (reference sequence). This CDR3 is built from 13 residues. The DNA for the CDR3 is TGTTCCACTAGGGGACAGATAGGAAACATTCAGTACTTC. Amino acids: CSTRGQIGNIQYF.

The chain employs TRBV11-2 and TRBJ2-5, with D perhaps matching TRBD2 (7 bases). The CDR3 spans 15 residues. Trimming cost V 1 base and J 4 bases, with 13 bases left between them. In germline, CDR1 is SGHAT, CDR2 FQNNGV. The CDR3 here is CASSLVRGGGETQYF. Written as DNA, the CDR3 is TGTGCCAGCAGCTTAGTGCGGGGAGGGGGAGAGACCCAGTACTTC.

The chain links TRBV7-9 to TRBJ1-1; D might be TRBD1 (5 bases). Germline loops: CDR1 SEHNR, CDR2 FQNEAQ (reference sequence). V was trimmed by 0 bases and J by 6 bases, leaving 8 bases between them. CDR3 size: 13 residues. CDR3 in amino acids: CASSLARDSEAFF. The DNA of the CDR3 is TGTGCCAGCAGCTTAGCGCGGGACTCTGAAGCTTTCTTT. Based on the CDR3 plus reference TRBV7-9 and TRBJ1-1, the full variable domain is DTGVSQNPRHKITKRGQNVTFRCDPISEHNRLYWYRQTLGQGPEFLTYFQNEAQLEKSRLLSDRFSAERPKGSFSTLEIQRTEQGDSAMYLCASSLARDSEAFFGQGTRLTVV.

This clone was picked up a small number of times. The rearrangement links TRBV6-1 to TRBJ1-5; 10 bases fit TRBD1. Per the germline V gene, CDR1 is MNHNS and CDR2 is SASEGT. J lost 7 bases, V lost 5 bases, and 8 bases had no gene match. This CDR3 is 15 amino acids long. CDR3: CASSRQGASGQPQHF. The CDR3, as DNA: TGTGCCAGCAGTAGACAGGGGGCGAGCGGGCAGCCCCAGCATTTT.

This clone was detected only a few times. This chain uses TRBV11-1 with TRBJ2-3; 10 bases fit TRBD2. The CDR3 covers 17 residues. The germline V gene encodes CDR1 SGHAT and CDR2 FQDESV (reference sequence). With 7 bases clipped from V and 2 bases from J, the junction kept 12 bases outside the gene matches. CDR3 amino acids: CASMSGRAFGLTDTQYF. CDR3 DNA sequence: TGTGCCAGCATGAGCGGGAGGGCCTTTGGGCTCACAGATACGCAGTATTTT.

V is TRBV28 and J is TRBJ1-2; TRBD1 matches at 7 bases. V dropped 5 bases and J dropped 8; count of bases not matched to a gene: 5. CDR3 size: 12 residues. The germline V gene encodes CDR1 MDHEN and CDR2 SYDVKM. The CDR3 here is CASSQGGWGYTF. The CDR3 nucleotides are TGTGCCAGCAGTCAAGGGGGCTGGGGCTACACCTTC.

In its sample, this clone was seen a few times. Germline is not matched at one junction end, which may reflect a read error. V is TRBV28 and J is TRBJ1-5; TRBD1 aligns across 10 bases. Germline CDR1 reads MDHEN; CDR2 reads SYDVKM. This CDR3 is 14 amino acids long. The CDR3 sequence is CASSSGQGNHPQHF. For the CDR3, the DNA is TGTGCCAGCAGTTCGGGACAGGGGAATCATCCCCAGCATTTT.

This clone counts as medium-sized (0.01 to 0.1%). This chain connects TRBV6-1 to TRBJ1-6; no definite D call. The CDR3 contains 13 residues. The germline CDR1 and CDR2 sequences are MNHNS and SASEGT. With 5 bases removed from V and 4 bases from J, the gap between germline ends came to 6 bases. CDR3 coding DNA: TGTGCCAGCAGTTTCCTTTATAATTCACCCCTCCACTTT. This encodes CASSFLYNSPLHF.

The chain links TRBV7-8 to TRBJ2-7; 8 bases map to TRBD1. V dropped 5 bases and J dropped 4; count of bases not matched to a gene: 4. Germline-derived CDR1 and CDR2 are SGHVS and FQNEAQ. CDR3 length: 13 amino acids. The CDR3 loop is CASSRDRSYEQYF. The CDR3, as DNA: TGTGCCAGCAGCCGGGACAGGTCTTACGAGCAGTACTTC.

The chain joins TRBV20-1 to TRBJ2-7; D gene ambiguous. The germline CDR1 and CDR2 sequences are DFQATT and SNEGSKA (reference sequence). Trimming stripped 0 bases from V and 1 base from J, with 13 bases between. The CDR3 is 15 amino acids. CDR3 loop: CSARDGTSPSYEQYF. In DNA form, the CDR3 reads TGCAGTGCTAGAGATGGAACTTCGCCTTCCTACGAGCAGTACTTC.

The chain has TRBV15 and TRBJ1-3, with D unclear. Germline V gives CDR1 LNHNV, CDR2 YYDKDF (reference sequence). This CDR3 contains 16 residues. The V end was cut by 2 bases, the J end by 4 bases, with 15 bases between. The CDR3 DNA follows: TGTGCCACCAGCAGATCATACCAACTTCAGGGAAACACCATATATTTT. Amino acids: CATSRSYQLQGNTIYF. Combining the CDR3 with reference TRBV15 and TRBJ1-3 gives the whole variable domain DAMVIQNPRYQVTQFGKPVTLSCSQTLNHNVMYWYQQKSSQAPKLLFHYYDKDFNNEADTPDNFQSRRPNTSFCFLDIRSPGLGDTAMYLCATSRSYQLQGNTIYFGEGSWLTVV.

This clone has a handful of counts. The identical CDR3 is also encoded by other nucleotide sequences in the sample. The CDR3 reads CASRGGTGELFF. Here the CDR3 DNA reads TGTGCCAGCAGAGGAGGGACCGGGGAGCTGTTTTTT. The genes are TRBV6-1 and TRBJ2-2; TRBD2 might be the D (6 bases). Germline CDR1 reads MNHNS; CDR2 reads SASEGT. V was cut by 6 bases and J by 5 bases, with 7 bases left in between. The CDR3 covers 12 residues.

This clone was seen a handful of times. CDR3 loop: CANLVGQGGKTQYF. Here the CDR3 DNA reads TGTGCCAACTTAGTCGGACAGGGAGGGAAGACCCAGTACTTC. The chain uses TRBV6-4 and TRBJ2-5, with a weak D call TRBD1 (8 bases). Trimming left V 10 bases short and J 6 bases short, with 21 bases between. Germline loops: CDR1 MRHNA, CDR2 SNTAGT. This CDR3 region has 14 residues.

This clone showed up just a few times. This rearrangement joins TRBV6-1 to TRBJ2-2; D remains ambiguous. The germline V gene encodes CDR1 MNHNS and CDR2 SASEGT. The ends were cut back, 3 bases at V and 3 bases at J, with 14 bases in the middle. This CDR3 region has 16 residues. CDR3 DNA sequence: TGTGCCAGCAGTGACCACAGCACCTCGGACACCGGGGAGCTGTTTTTT. Its translation is CASSDHSTSDTGELFF.